One sample yielded the 27 T cell receptor beta chains listed below, sequenced in a study of post-analysis software for immune sequencing data. Notes on the study in general: About 5 TRBV segments, including TRBV5-6, TRBV5-1 and TRBV20-1, were more frequent in patients than controls.

Their antigens remain unidentified. The TCR beta cDNA libraries contained unique molecular identifiers. TCRdb itself ran the PCR reads through MiXCR, one entry per CDR3 protein. The table has 650,000 to 850,000 distinct CDR3 sequences, about 53% seen once; the top ten hold about 4.5%. Material for sequencing was blood. Receptors originate from a girl aged 5 to 17 with multiple sclerosis.

This clonotype occurred a few times. V usage is TRBV20-1 and J usage is TRBJ1-5; no reliable D call. CDR1 DFQATT and CDR2 SNEGSKA come from the germline V gene (reference sequence). Trimming shortened V by 2 bases and J by 0 bases, and 2 bases separated the two germline ends. The CDR3 loop spans 12 amino acids. The CDR3 DNA reads TGCAGTGCTAGAAATAGCAATCAGCCCCAGCATTTT. Protein: CSARNSNQPQHF.

This clonotype was detected only a few times. The chain is built from TRBV5-1 and TRBJ1-1; D ambiguous. Germline V gene data show CDR1 as SGHRS and CDR2 as YFSETQ. The CDR3 covers 15 residues. V was trimmed by 4 bases and J by 5 bases, leaving 18 bases between them. CDR3 DNA sequence: TGCGCCAGCAGCCCCGGGGTCGAGGGTGGAACTGAAGCTTTCTTT. Amino acids: CASSPGVEGGTEAFF.

To note about this clonotype: The final CDR3 position lacks the conserved phenylalanine or tryptophan, pointing to a likely read error. The rearrangement joins TRBV12-3 or TRBV12-4 to TRBJ1-1, with TRBD1 as a possible D gene (5 bases). V lost 2 bases and J 1 base, leaving 8 bases between the germline ends. The CDR3 is made up of 14 amino acids. The CDR3 coding sequence is TGTGCCAGCAGTTTACGGAGGGGGAACACTGAAGCTTTCTAT. Its translation: CASSLRRGNTEAFY.

The sample holds a few counts of this clonotype. The chain uses TRBV20-1 and TRBJ2-7; 9 nucleotides agree with TRBD2. Looked up from germline, CDR1 is DFQATT and CDR2 is SNEGSKA (reference sequence). With 6 bases clipped from V and 4 bases from J, the junction kept 13 bases outside the gene matches. The CDR3 is 15 amino acids. CDR3 sequence: CSAPAGGAGGYEQYF. CDR3 coding DNA: TGCAGTGCACCCGCAGGGGGAGCGGGGGGTTACGAGCAGTACTTC.

A note on this clonotype: One end of the junction fails to match germline, which may point to a read error. This chain links TRBV18 with TRBJ2-1; 7 bases fit TRBD2. The CDR3 runs 15 residues. Germline V lookup: CDR1 KGHSH, CDR2 LQKENI. The CDR3 protein is CTSSPGGGPGDEQFF. DNA of the CDR3: TGTACCAGCTCACCCGGGGGAGGGCCCGGGGATGAGCAGTTCTTC. The variable domain in full, completed from reference TRBV18 and TRBJ2-1, reads NAGVMQNPRHLVRRRGQEARLRCSPMKGHSHVYWYRQLPEEGLKFMVYLQKENIIDESGMPKERFSAEFPKEGPSILRIQQVVRGDSAAYFCTSSPGGGPGDEQFFGPGTRLTVL.

The table lists this clonotype with a count of one. The gene calls are TRBV12-3 or TRBV12-4 and TRBJ2-5; a possible D gene is TRBD1 (5 bases). Trimming took 6 bases from V and 4 from J, leaving 21 bases between them. The CDR3 consists of 16 residues. CDR3 sequence: CASSPYRQTHTETQYF. The CDR3 DNA reads TGTGCCAGCAGCCCCTACCGACAGACCCATACAGAGACCCAGTACTTC.

The chain is built from TRBV3-1 and TRBJ2-7; no firm D call. The germline V and J ends were trimmed by 4 bases and 6 bases, with 19 bases remaining between them. This CDR3 is 15 amino acids long. Germline V gene sequence: CDR1 LGHDT, CDR2 YNNKEL (reference sequence). The chain's CDR3 is CASSPYQDVVREQYF. In DNA form, the CDR3 reads TGTGCCAGCAGCCCTTATCAAGATGTAGTGCGCGAGCAGTACTTC.

The CDR3 region is CASSLISWRAKSDTQYF. CDR3 sequence (DNA): TGTGCCAGCAGCTTAATCAGTTGGAGGGCCAAGAGCGATACGCAGTATTTT. The V and J genes are TRBV7-9 and TRBJ2-3, with TRBD2 as a possible D gene (6 bases). This CDR3 has 17 amino acids. Deletions cut 2 bases from V and 6 bases from J, with 21 bases between. Germline CDR1 is SEHNR and CDR2 is FQNEAQ (reference sequence).

The chain employs TRBV29-1 and TRBJ2-3; D is possibly TRBD2 (7 bases). The CDR3 runs 14 residues. Trimming took 3 bases from V and 2 from J, leaving 12 bases between them. The V gene's germline CDR1 is SQVTM and CDR2 ANQGSEA. CDR3 bases: TGCAGCGTTGATCGGGGGGCGATCACAGATACGCAGTATTTT. It specifies CSVDRGAITDTQYF.

The V and J genes are TRBV2 and TRBJ1-5; D gene ambiguous. The CDR3 sequence is 13 residues long. Germline V gives CDR1 SNHLY, CDR2 FYNNEI. The germline V and J ends were trimmed by 8 bases and 2 bases, with 10 bases remaining between them. CDR3 amino acids: CASGLGGNQPQHF. As DNA, the CDR3 is TGTGCCAGCGGTTTGGGAGGCAATCAGCCCCAGCATTTT.

This clonotype was picked up one time. The chain is built from TRBV12-3 or TRBV12-4 and TRBJ2-7; 10 nucleotides align to TRBD1. After removal of 7 bases from V and 1 base from J, the junction contained 7 bases not matched to a gene. The CDR3 covers 15 residues. CDR3 amino acids: CASMRDRGRSYEQYF. CDR3 bases: TGTGCCAGCATGCGAGACAGGGGGCGATCCTACGAGCAGTACTTC.

The chain links TRBV3-1 to TRBJ2-7, with no clear D. Between the trimmed V and J ends, which lost 1 base and 7 bases, there was a span of 8 bases. Germline V CDR1 and CDR2: LGHDT, YNNKEL (reference sequence). The CDR3 has 12 residues. In DNA, the CDR3 is TGTGCCAGCAGCCAAGGAAGCGTGGAGCAGTACTTC. Its protein is CASSQGSVEQYF.

The chain uses TRBV20-1 and TRBJ2-5; 9 positions match TRBD2. Trimming took 7 bases from V and 5 from J; bases not matched to a gene: 5. The CDR3 runs 12 residues. Germline lookup yields CDR1 DFQATT and CDR2 SNEGSKA (reference sequence). The CDR3 region is CSVREGRETQYF. The CDR3 DNA follows: TGCAGTGTGCGGGAGGGCCGGGAGACCCAGTACTTC.

The chain employs TRBV7-2 and TRBJ2-7, with D perhaps TRBD1 (6 bases). The CDR3 runs 14 residues. Germline V gene lookup returns CDR1 SGHTA and CDR2 FQGNSA. V was pared by 8 bases and J by 5 bases, with 19 bases between. This CDR3 is CASQAAGDPHEQYF. In nucleotides, the CDR3 is TGTGCCAGCCAGGCAGCAGGGGATCCCCACGAGCAGTACTTC.

This clonotype was observed a few times. This rearrangement joins TRBV5-1 to TRBJ2-7; TRBD2 aligns across 12 bases. The V gene end was trimmed by 4 bases and the J gene end by 2 bases; junction bases not matched to a gene: 7. The CDR3 has 16 amino acids. Per germline, CDR1 SGHRS and CDR2 YFSETQ. The CDR3 is CASSHTLAGGAYEQYF. The DNA of the CDR3 is TGCGCCAGCAGCCATACCCTAGCGGGAGGGGCCTACGAGCAGTACTTC.

V usage is TRBV7-3 and J usage is TRBJ2-1; perhaps TRBD2 as D (5 bases). The V gene lost 5 bases and the J gene lost 7 bases, with 15 bases spanning the gap. The CDR3 length is 14 residues. Germline CDR1 is SGHTA and CDR2 is FQGTGA. CDR3 sequence reads: CASSPLGRENEQFF. CDR3 DNA: TGTGCCAGCAGCCCCTTGGGCCGGGAAAATGAGCAGTTCTTC.

This sequence joins TRBV5-1 and TRBJ2-5; 8 positions match TRBD1. The J call may be faulty, since TRBJ2-7 better matches the DNA end. The CDR3 totals 15 residues. The germline gives CDR1 SGHRS, CDR2 YFSETQ. CDR3 nucleotide sequence: TGCGCCAGCAGCTCCGGACAGGGTGGAGGGTACGAGCAGTACTTC. It encodes CASSSGQGGGYEQYF.

The chain joins TRBV4-1 to TRBJ2-5; 8 bases are shared with TRBD2. After removal of 2 bases from V and 13 bases from J, the junction contained 12 bases not matched to a gene. Per the germline V gene, CDR1 is MGHRA and CDR2 is YSYEKL. This CDR3 has 14 amino acids. CDR3 sequence: CASSQHLSSGQRYF. In nucleotides, the CDR3 is TGCGCCAGCAGCCAACACTTATCTAGCGGGCAACGGTACTTC.

The V gene is TRBV7-2, the J gene TRBJ2-5; maybe TRBD2 (6 bases). The J call may be faulty, since TRBJ2-7 better matches the DNA end. CDR3 length: 15 amino acids. CDR1 SGHTA and CDR2 FQGNSA come from the germline V gene. The CDR3 region is CASSRGTQAFYEQYF. The DNA of the CDR3 is TGTGCCAGCAGCCGCGGGACTCAAGCATTCTACGAGCAGTACTTC.

This chain links TRBV7-9 with TRBJ2-1; D ambiguous. This CDR3 comprises 14 residues. Per the germline V gene, CDR1 is SEHNR and CDR2 is FQNEAQ (reference sequence). Between the trimmed V and J ends, which lost 1 base and 11 bases, there was a span of 15 bases. The CDR3 region has the DNA TGTGCCAGCAGCTTAGAGGTGAGGCTAGATAAGCAGTTCTTC. Its protein product is CASSLEVRLDKQFF.

The genes are TRBV20-1 and TRBJ2-7, with 7 bases aligning to TRBD2. With 1 base clipped from V and 4 bases from J, the junction kept 19 bases outside the gene matches. CDR1 DFQATT and CDR2 SNEGSKA come from the germline V gene (reference sequence). This CDR3 contains 18 residues. As DNA, the CDR3 is TGCAGTGCTAGAGGTCCCCCAGCGGGGCATGATAACCCTTACGAGCAGTACTTC. As protein: CSARGPPAGHDNPYEQYF.

This clonotype showed up many times. The chain has TRBV5-1 and TRBJ2-1, with 8 bases lining up with TRBD2. V shed 0 bases, J shed 1 base, and the junction held 3 bases outside the gene matches. CDR1 and CDR2 from the germline V gene are SGHRS and YFSETQ. The CDR3 extends over 16 amino acids. The CDR3, as DNA: TGCGCCAGCAGCTTGGCCTCGGGAGGGTCCTACAATGAGCAGTTCTTC. Encoded protein: CASSLASGGSYNEQFF. Full variable domain (outside the CDR3, taken from reference TRBV5-1 and TRBJ2-1): KAGVTQTPRYLIKTRGQQVTLSCSPISGHRSVSWYQQTPGQGLQFLFEYFSETQRNKGNFPGRFSGRQFSNSRSEMNVSTLELGDSALYLCASSLASGGSYNEQFFGPGTRLTVL.

This clonotype was observed a few times. V and J are TRBV20-1 and TRBJ2-3; TRBD2 agrees at 13 bases. The V gene's germline CDR1 is DFQATT and CDR2 SNEGSKA (reference sequence). Unmatched junction bases numbered 15, after V lost 2 bases and J lost 4 bases. The CDR3 has 19 residues. CDR3 DNA sequence: TGCAGTGCTAGACCACTAGCGGGGGGGCCTTTTCGGTCCGCAGATACGCAGTATTTT. Amino acids: CSARPLAGGPFRSADTQYF.

The J gene is TRBJ2-7, the V gene TRBV7-9; 7 bases agree with TRBD1. This CDR3 region has 15 residues. V trimming: 5 bases; J trimming: 2 bases; junction bases outside the gene matches: 9. Germline V gene lookup returns CDR1 SEHNR and CDR2 FQNEAQ (reference sequence). The CDR3 DNA reads TGTGCCAGCAGCCATAGGGGACAGAGCACCTACGAGCAGTACTTC. Residues: CASSHRGQSTYEQYF.

The chain is built from TRBV12-3 or TRBV12-4 and TRBJ1-1, with 9 nucleotides matching TRBD1. The CDR3 loop spans 15 amino acids. Trimming at V came to 7 bases and at J to 6 bases, leaving 12 bases not matched to a gene. CDR3 sequence (DNA): TGTGCCAGCATCGCCGGGACAGGGCAAGAGGCTGAAGCTTTCTTT. Encoded protein: CASIAGTGQEAEAFF.

The V call is TRBV6-5, the J call TRBJ1-2; the D gene is possibly TRBD1 (5 bases). Trimming removed 4 bases at V and 0 bases at J, with 9 bases between. CDR3 length equals 14 residues. The V gene's germline CDR1 is MNHEY and CDR2 SVGAGI. For the CDR3, the DNA is TGTGCCAGCAGTTCCGGGGCTACTAACTATGGCTACACCTTC. Translating gives CASSSGATNYGYTF.

The J gene is TRBJ2-3, the V gene TRBV20-1; TRBD1 might be the D (5 bases). Germline values: CDR1 DFQATT, CDR2 SNEGSKA (reference sequence). Trimming shortened V by 1 base and J by 0 bases, and 11 bases separated the two germline ends. The CDR3 runs to 15 residues. CDR3 in DNA: TGCAGTGCTAGAGGGGGCACAGGAAGCACAGATACGCAGTATTTT. Encoded protein: CSARGGTGSTDTQYF.